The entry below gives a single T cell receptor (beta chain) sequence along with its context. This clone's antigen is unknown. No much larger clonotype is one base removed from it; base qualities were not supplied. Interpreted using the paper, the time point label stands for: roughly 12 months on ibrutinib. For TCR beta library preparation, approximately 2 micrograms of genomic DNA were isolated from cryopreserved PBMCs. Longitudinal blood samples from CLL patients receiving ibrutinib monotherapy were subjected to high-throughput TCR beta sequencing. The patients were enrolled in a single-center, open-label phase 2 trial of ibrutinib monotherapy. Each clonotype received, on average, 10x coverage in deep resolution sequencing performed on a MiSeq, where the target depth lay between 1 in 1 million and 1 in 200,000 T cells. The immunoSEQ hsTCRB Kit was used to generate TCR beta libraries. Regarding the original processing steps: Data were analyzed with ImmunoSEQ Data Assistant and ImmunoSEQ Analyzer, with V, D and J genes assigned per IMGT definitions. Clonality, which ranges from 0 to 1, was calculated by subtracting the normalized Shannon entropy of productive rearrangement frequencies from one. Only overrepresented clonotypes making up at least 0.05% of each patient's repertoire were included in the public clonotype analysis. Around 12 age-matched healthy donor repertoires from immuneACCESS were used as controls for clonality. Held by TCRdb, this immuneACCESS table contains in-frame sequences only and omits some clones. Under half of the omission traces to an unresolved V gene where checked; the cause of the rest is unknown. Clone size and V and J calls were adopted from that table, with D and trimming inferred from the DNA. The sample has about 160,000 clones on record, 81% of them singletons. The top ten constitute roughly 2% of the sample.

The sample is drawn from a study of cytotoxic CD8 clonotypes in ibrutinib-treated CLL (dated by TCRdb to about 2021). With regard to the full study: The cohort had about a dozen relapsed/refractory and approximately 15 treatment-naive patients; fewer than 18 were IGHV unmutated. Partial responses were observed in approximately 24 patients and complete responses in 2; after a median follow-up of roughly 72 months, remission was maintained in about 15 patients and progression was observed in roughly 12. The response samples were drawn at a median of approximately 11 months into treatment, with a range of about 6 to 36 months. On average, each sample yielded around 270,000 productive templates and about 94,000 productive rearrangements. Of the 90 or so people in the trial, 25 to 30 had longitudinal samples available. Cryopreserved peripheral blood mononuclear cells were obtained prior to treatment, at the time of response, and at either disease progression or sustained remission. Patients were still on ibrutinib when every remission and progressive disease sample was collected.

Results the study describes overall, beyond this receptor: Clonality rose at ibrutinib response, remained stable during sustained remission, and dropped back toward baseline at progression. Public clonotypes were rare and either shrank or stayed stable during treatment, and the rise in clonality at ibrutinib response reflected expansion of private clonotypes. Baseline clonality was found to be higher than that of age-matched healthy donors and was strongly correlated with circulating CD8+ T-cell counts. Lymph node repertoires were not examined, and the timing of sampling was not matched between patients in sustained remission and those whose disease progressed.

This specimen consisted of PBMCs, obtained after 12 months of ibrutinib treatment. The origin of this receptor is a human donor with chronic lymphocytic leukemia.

The CDR3 region has the sequence CASSLGGEADTQYF. The DNA reads as follows: TGTGCCAGCAGCTTAGGGGGGGAGGCAGATACGCAGTATTTT. This receptor chain uses TRBV7-3 and TRBJ2-3; TRBD2 matches 7 bases in the middle. From its cysteine to its phenylalanine, the CDR3 spans 14 amino acids. Kept here is only the CDR3 DNA, which spans 42 bases and is read in frame from base 1. CDR1 SGHTA and CDR2 FQGTGA were looked up in the germline V gene. The germline V and J ends show losses of 2 bases and 4 bases respectively, and no gene match explains 3 bases of the junction.